This entry lists 8 T cell receptor beta chains sequenced from one sample in a study of identical twins. TCRdb called the 5' RACE reads again in MiXCR, with one record for every CDR3 protein. The profile covers 1.5 million to 2 million distinct CDR3 sequences, with less than 40% appearing a single time and about 0.3% taken by the ten largest. The specimen sequenced was cord blood. The origin of the receptors is a newborn girl in good health.

The chain recombines TRBV28 with TRBJ2-1; 10 bases map to TRBD2. The last part of the DNA fits TRBJ2-7 better; the J call may be wrong. The CDR3 is 18 residues long. The germline gives CDR1 MDHEN, CDR2 SYDVKM. This chain's CDR3 is CASSRPPSGSSPYNEQYF. CDR3 sequence (DNA): TGTGCCAGCAGTCGTCCCCCTAGCGGGAGTTCTCCCTACAATGAGCAGTACTTC.

This clonotype was found a few times. This chain links TRBV27 with TRBJ2-7, with unresolved D. The germline V gene has CDR1 MNHEY and CDR2 SMNVEV (reference sequence). Trimming took 2 bases from V and 2 from J, leaving 13 bases between them. The CDR3 sequence is 15 residues long. The CDR3 loop is CASSLSQVGTYEQYF. CDR3 DNA sequence: TGTGCCAGCAGTTTAAGCCAGGTGGGCACCTACGAGCAGTACTTC.

The rearrangement joins TRBV15 to TRBJ2-3; D assignment may be TRBD1 or TRBD2 (6 bases each). Trimming cost V 1 base and J 8 bases, with 13 bases left between them. This CDR3 contains 14 residues. Germline V gene sequence: CDR1 LNHNV, CDR2 YYDKDF (reference sequence). CDR3 sequence (DNA): TGTGCCACCAGCAGAGCTGGGGGGCCAGGTACGCAGTATTTT. Its translation: CATSRAGGPGTQYF.

This clonotype appeared a few times. The gene calls are TRBV14 and TRBJ2-7, with a possible D match to TRBD1 (6 bases). Trimming took 4 bases from V and 1 from J, leaving 14 bases between them. The CDR3 length is 15 residues. The germline V gene encodes CDR1 SGHDN and CDR2 FVKESK. CDR3 region: CASSPEGVGSYEQYF. The CDR3 bases are TGTGCCAGCAGCCCTGAGGGGGTAGGTTCCTACGAGCAGTACTTC.

The gene calls are TRBV5-1 and TRBJ2-1; a weak D match, TRBD1 (5 bases). The tail of the sequence fits TRBJ2-7 better, so the J call may be wrong. The CDR3 length is 14 residues. The germline V gene has CDR1 SGHRS and CDR2 YFSETQ. In DNA, the CDR3 is TGCGCCAGCAGCTCGGATCAGGGCGGCTACGAGCAGTACTTC. This sequence encodes CASSSDQGGYEQYF.

This chain uses TRBV20-1 with TRBJ1-1; D is ambiguous. The CDR3 is 14 amino acids. V lost 1 base to trimming and J lost 5 bases, with 14 bases between them. Germline V gene sequence: CDR1 DFQATT, CDR2 SNEGSKA (reference sequence). Here the CDR3 reads CSARAVAGETEAFF. CDR3 sequence (DNA): TGCAGTGCTAGAGCAGTGGCAGGTGAAACTGAAGCTTTCTTT.

This clonotype was seen more than once but under ten times. The rearrangement links TRBV6-1 to TRBJ2-5, with TRBD2 matching over 9 bases. Germline CDR1 MNHNS, CDR2 SASEGT. V trimming: 3 bases; J trimming: 4 bases; junction bases outside the gene matches: 6. CDR3 length equals 15 residues. Here the CDR3 DNA reads TGTGCCAGCAGTGATATGAGCGGGGGGCGAGAGACCCAGTACTTC. Residues: CASSDMSGGRETQYF.

Only a few counts were recorded for this clonotype. This chain joins TRBV20-1 and TRBJ2-1; 8 bases are shared with TRBD2. The germline CDR1 and CDR2 sequences are DFQATT and SNEGSKA (reference sequence). V gave up 5 bases and J gave up 5 bases; unmatched junction bases: 11. This CDR3 has 15 amino acids. The CDR3 here is CSAVAPGLDDNEQFF. CDR3 nucleotides: TGCAGTGCTGTAGCGCCGGGACTAGACGACAATGAGCAGTTCTTC.